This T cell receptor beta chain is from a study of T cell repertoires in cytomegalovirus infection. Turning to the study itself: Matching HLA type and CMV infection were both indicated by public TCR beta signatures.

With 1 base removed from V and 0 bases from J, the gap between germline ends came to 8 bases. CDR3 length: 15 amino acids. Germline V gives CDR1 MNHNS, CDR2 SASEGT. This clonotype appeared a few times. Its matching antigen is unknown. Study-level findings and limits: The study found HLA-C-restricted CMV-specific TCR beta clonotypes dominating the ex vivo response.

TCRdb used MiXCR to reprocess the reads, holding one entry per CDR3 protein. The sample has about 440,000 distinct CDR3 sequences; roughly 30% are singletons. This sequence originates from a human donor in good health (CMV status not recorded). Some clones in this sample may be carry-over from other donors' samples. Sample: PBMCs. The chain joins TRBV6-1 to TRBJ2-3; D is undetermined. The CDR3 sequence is CASSEVGASTDTQYF. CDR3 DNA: TGTGCCAGCAGTGAAGTCGGTGCTAGCACAGATACGCAGTATTTT.